The source of this T cell receptor beta chain is a study of spatial heterogeneity in lung cancer. This sample's time point: sample taken at primary tumor resection. In each case, whole RNA from tumor, nontumor lung or frozen PBMC was sequenced unsorted. This clonotype showed up many times. This beta chain is a stray read from a library made for alpha chains; its abundance is not meaningful. TCRdb re-analysed the 5' RACE reads in MiXCR, keeping a single row per CDR3 protein. The repertoire holds about 14,000 distinct CDR3 sequences, with around 5.2% as singletons. Sequences were derived from lung tumor tissue, sampled at surgery. This clonotype was sampled from a human donor with early-stage non-small cell lung cancer.

In DNA form, the CDR3 reads TGTGCCAGCAGTACCGACATATCCACTGAAGCTTTCTTT. It codes for CASSTDISTEAFF. The chain is built from TRBV6-2 or TRBV6-3 and TRBJ1-1; D unresolved. Germline CDR1 and CDR2: MNHEY and SVGEGT. Trimming left V 5 bases short and J 4 bases short, with 11 bases between. CDR3 size: 13 residues.